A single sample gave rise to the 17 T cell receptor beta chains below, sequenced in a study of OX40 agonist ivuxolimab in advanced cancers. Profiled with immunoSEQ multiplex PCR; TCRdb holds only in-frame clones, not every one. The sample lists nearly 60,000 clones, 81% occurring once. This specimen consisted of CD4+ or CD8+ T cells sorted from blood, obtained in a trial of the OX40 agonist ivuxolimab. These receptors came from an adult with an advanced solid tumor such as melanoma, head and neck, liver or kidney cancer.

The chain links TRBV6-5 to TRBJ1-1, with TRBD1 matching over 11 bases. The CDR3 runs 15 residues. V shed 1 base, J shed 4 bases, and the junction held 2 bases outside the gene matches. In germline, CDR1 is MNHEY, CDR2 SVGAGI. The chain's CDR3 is CASSYYGTGGTEAFF. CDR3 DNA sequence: TGTGCCAGCAGTTACTATGGGACAGGGGGCACTGAAGCTTTCTTT.

CDR3 amino acids: CASSQPGGISNQPQHF. The CDR3 DNA reads TGTGCCAGCAGTCAACCGGGGGGGATTAGCAATCAGCCCCAGCATTTT. This chain uses TRBV2 with TRBJ1-5; tentative D call: TRBD1 (5 bases). The CDR3 totals 16 residues. Deletions cut 5 bases from V and 0 bases from J, with 14 bases between. Germline V lookup: CDR1 SNHLY, CDR2 FYNNEI.

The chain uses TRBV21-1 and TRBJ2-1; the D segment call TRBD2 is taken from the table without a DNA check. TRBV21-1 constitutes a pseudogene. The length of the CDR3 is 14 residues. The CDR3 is CASSKGGGSNEQFF. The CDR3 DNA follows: TGTGCCAGCAGCAAAGGTGGGGGGAGCAATGAGCAGTTCTTC.

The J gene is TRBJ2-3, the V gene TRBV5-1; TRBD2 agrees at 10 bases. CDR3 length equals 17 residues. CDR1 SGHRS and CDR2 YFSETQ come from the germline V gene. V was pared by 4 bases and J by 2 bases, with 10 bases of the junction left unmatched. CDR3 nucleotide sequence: TGCGCCAGCAGCCCGGCCCTAGCGGGGGTCCCCACAGATACGCAGTATTTT. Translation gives CASSPALAGVPTDTQYF.

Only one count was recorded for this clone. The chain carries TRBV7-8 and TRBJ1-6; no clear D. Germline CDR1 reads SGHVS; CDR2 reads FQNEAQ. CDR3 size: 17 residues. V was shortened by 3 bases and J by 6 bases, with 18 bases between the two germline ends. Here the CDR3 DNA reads TGTGCCAGCAGCTTTCAAACCGGACCGGGATCTAATTCACCCCTCCACTTT. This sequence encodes CASSFQTGPGSNSPLHF.

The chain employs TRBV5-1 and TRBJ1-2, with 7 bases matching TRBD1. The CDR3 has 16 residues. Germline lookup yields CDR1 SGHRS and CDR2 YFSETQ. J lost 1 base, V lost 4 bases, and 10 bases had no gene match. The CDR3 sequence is CASSLGTVDVNYGYTF. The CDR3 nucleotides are TGCGCCAGCAGCCTAGGGACAGTCGACGTTAACTATGGCTACACCTTC.

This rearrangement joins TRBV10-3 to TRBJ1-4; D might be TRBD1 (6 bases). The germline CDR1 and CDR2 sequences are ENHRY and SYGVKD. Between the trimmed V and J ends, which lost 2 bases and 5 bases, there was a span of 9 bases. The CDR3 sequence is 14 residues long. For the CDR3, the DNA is TGTGCCATCAGTGAGGGACAGATGAATGAAAAACTGTTTTTT. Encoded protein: CAISEGQMNEKLFF.

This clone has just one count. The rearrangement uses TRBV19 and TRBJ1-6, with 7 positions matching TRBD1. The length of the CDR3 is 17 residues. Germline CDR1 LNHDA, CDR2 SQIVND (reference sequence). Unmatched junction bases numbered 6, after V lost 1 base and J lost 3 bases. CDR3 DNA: TGTGCCAGTAGTATAGCTTCGGGACAGCACTATAATTCACCCCTCCACTTT. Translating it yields CASSIASGQHYNSPLHF.

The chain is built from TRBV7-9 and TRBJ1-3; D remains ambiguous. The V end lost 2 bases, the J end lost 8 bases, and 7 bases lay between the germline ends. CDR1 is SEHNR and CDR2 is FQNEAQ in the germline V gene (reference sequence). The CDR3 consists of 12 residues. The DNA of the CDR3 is TGTGCCAGCAGCTTAAGTGGCTACACCATATATTTT. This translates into CASSLSGYTIYF.

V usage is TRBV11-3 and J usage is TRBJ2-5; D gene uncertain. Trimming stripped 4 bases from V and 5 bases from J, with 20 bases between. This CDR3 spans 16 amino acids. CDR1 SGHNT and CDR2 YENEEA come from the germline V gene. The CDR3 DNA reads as TGTGCCAGCAGCTCTGGAGCGTGGGGTTTTGATGAGACCCAGTACTTC. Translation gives CASSSGAWGFDETQYF.

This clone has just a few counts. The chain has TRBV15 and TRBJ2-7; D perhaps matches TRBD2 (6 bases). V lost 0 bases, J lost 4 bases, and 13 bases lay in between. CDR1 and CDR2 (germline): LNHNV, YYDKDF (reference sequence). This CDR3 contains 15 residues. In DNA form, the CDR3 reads TGTGCCACCAGCAGAGAGGGGGGAGGCGGGTACGAGCAGTACTTC. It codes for CATSREGGGGYEQYF.

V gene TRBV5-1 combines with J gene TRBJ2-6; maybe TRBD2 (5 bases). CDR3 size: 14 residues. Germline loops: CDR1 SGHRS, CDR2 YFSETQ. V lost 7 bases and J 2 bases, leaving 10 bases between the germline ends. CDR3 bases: TGCGCCAGCGCGGGTAACGCTGGGGCCAACGTCCTGACTTTC. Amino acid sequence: CASAGNAGANVLTF.

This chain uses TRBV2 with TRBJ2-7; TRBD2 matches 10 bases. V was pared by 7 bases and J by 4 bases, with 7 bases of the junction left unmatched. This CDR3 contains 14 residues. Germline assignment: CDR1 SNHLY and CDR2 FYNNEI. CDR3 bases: TGTGCCAGCAATCCTAGCGGGGGAGTGTACGAGCAGTACTTC. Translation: CASNPSGGVYEQYF.

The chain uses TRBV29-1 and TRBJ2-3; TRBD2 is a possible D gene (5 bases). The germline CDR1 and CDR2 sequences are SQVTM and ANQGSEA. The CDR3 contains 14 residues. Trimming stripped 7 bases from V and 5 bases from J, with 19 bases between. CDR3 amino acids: CSALIAGPGDTQYF. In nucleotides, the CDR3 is TGCAGCGCCCTGATCGCGGGCCCGGGAGATACGCAGTATTTT.

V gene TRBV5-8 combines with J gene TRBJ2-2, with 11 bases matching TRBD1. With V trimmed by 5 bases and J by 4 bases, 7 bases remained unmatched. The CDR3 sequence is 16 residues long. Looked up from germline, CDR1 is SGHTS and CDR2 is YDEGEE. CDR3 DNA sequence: TGTGCCAGCAGTCCAGGACAGGGGGCACCCACCGGGGAGCTGTTTTTT. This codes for CASSPGQGAPTGELFF.

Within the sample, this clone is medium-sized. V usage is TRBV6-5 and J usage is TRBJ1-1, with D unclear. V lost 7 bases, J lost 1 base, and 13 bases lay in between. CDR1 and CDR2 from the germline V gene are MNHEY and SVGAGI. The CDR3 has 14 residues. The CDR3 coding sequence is TGTGCCAGCACCCCTGGGAGAGCGAACACTGAAGCTTTCTTT. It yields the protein CASTPGRANTEAFF.

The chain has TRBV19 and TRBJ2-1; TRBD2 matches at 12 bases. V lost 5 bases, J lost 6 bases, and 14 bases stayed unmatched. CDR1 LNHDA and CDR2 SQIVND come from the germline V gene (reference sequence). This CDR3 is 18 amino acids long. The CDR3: CASSLGTSGGWVRNEQFF. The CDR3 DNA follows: TGTGCCAGTAGTTTGGGAACTAGCGGGGGGTGGGTACGCAATGAGCAGTTCTTC. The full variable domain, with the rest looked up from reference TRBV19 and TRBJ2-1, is DGGITQSPKYLFRKEGQNVTLSCEQNLNHDAMYWYRQDPGQGLRLIYYSQIVNDFQKGDIAEGYSVSREKKESFPLTVTSAQKNPTAFYLCASSLGTSGGWVRNEQFFGPGTRLTVL.